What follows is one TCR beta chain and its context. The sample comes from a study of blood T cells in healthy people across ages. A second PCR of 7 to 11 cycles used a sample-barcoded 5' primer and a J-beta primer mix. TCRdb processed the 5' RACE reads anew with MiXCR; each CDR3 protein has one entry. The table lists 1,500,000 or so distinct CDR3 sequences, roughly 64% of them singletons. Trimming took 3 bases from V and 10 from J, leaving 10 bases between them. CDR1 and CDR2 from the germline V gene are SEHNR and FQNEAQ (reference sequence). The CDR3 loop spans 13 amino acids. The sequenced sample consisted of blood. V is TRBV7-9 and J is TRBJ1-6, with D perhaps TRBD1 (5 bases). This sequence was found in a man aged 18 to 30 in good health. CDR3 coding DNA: TGTGCCAGCAGCTTCGGGGGGATATCACCCCTCCACTTT. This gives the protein CASSFGGISPLHF.